The 2 T cell receptor beta chains listed next were all sequenced from one sample in a study of blood T cell repertoires in COVID-19. TCRdb's table, derived via immunoSEQ multiplex PCR, lists solely in-frame clones and lacks some. The sample lists more than 110,000 clones; about 90% were seen once. Sequenced sample: peripheral blood. The receptors originated from a man aged 50 to 60 with active or convalescent COVID-19.

The rearrangement uses TRBV21-1 and TRBJ2-7; the table gives TRBD1 as D, unverified against the DNA. TRBV21-1 represents a pseudogene. This CDR3 contains 15 residues. The CDR3, as DNA: TGTGCCAGCAGCCAGCGACGAACAGGGACCCACGAGCAGTACTTC. Translating gives CASSQRRTGTHEQYF.

The genes are TRBV5-1 and TRBJ2-3; D may be TRBD1 (6 bases). V shed 3 bases and J shed 1 base, with 12 bases lying between them. The germline V gene has CDR1 SGHRS and CDR2 YFSETQ. The CDR3 is made up of 15 amino acids. CDR3 amino acids: CASSSRGIGTDTQYF. CDR3 sequence (DNA): TGCGCCAGCAGCTCCAGGGGAATCGGCACAGATACGCAGTATTTT.